These 24 T cell receptor beta chains came from one sample sequenced in a study of blood T cell repertoires in COVID-19. Clones were read by immunoSEQ multiplex PCR, and TCRdb kept only the in-frame ones, dropping some. Here the sample spans 40,000 to 55,000 clones, about 83% being singletons. Input material: peripheral blood. Receptors originate from a human donor in a cohort sampled during active COVID-19.

The CDR3 DNA is TGTGCCAGCTGGAGGGGAGCTGAAGCTTTCTTT. Protein: CASWRGAEAFF. The V call is TRBV6-4, the J call TRBJ1-1; D perhaps matches TRBD1 (5 bases). The CDR3 consists of 11 residues. The germline V gene has CDR1 MRHNA and CDR2 SNTAGT. Trimming shortened V by 8 bases and J by 6 bases, and 10 bases separated the two germline ends.

The rearrangement links TRBV28 to TRBJ2-2, with 13 nucleotides matching TRBD2. The CDR3 consists of 17 residues. From germline, CDR1 is MDHEN and CDR2 SYDVKM. Trimming took 6 bases from V and 2 from J; bases not matched to a gene: 6. This chain's CDR3 is CASSQTSGGLNTGELFF. The CDR3, as DNA: TGTGCCAGCAGCCAGACTAGCGGGGGGTTAAACACCGGGGAGCTGTTTTTT.

This clone came up a few times. The chain employs TRBV4-1 and TRBJ2-7; D might be TRBD2 (5 bases). V was pared by 2 bases and J by 4 bases, with 12 bases between. CDR1 is MGHRA and CDR2 is YSYEKL in the germline V gene. CDR3 length: 14 amino acids. This CDR3 reads CASSQIFRGYEQYF. The CDR3 nucleotides read TGCGCCAGCAGCCAAATATTTCGGGGTTACGAGCAGTACTTC.

This chain connects TRBV13 to TRBJ2-6; D possibly corresponds to TRBD1 (5 bases). CDR1 is PRHDT, CDR2 FYEKMQ, per germline (reference sequence). CDR3 length: 15 residues. The V and J ends lost 6 bases and 2 bases respectively, with 11 bases between them. The CDR3 here is CASRETVAGANVLTF. The CDR3 coding sequence is TGTGCCAGCAGAGAGACAGTAGCTGGGGCCAACGTCCTGACTTTC. The full variable domain, in which reference TRBV13 and TRBJ2-6 provide the parts outside the CDR3, is AAGVIQSPRHLIKEKRETATLKCYPIPRHDTVYWYQQGPGQDPQFLISFYEKMQSDKGSIPDRFSAQQFSDYHSELNMSSLELGDSALYFCASRETVAGANVLTFGAGSRLTVL.

The chain carries TRBV30 and TRBJ1-1; TRBD1 is a possible D gene (5 bases). The CDR3 is 14 residues long. Germline V gene sequence: CDR1 GTSNPN, CDR2 SVGIG (reference sequence). V was pared by 4 bases and J by 3 bases, with 15 bases between. The CDR3 DNA reads as TGTGCCTGGAACCCAGGGATATATGACACTGAAGCTTTCTTT. Protein: CAWNPGIYDTEAFF.

The genes are TRBV6-6 and TRBJ2-1, with D possibly matching TRBD1 (5 bases). Trimming cost V 6 bases and J 2 bases, with 8 bases left between them. Germline V gene sequence: CDR1 MNHNY, CDR2 SVGAGI (reference sequence). The CDR3 runs 13 residues. This chain's CDR3 is CASSLGAYNEQFF. The CDR3 DNA follows: TGTGCCAGCAGCCTAGGGGCCTACAATGAGCAGTTCTTC.

The V gene is TRBV5-1, the J gene TRBJ2-2, with TRBD1 identical over 7 bases. CDR1 is SGHRS, CDR2 YFSETQ, per germline. Trimming cost V 7 bases and J 1 base; bases outside gene matches: 7. The CDR3 consists of 15 residues. The CDR3 protein is CASGPRTGNTGELFF. The CDR3, as DNA: TGCGCCAGCGGCCCGCGGACAGGGAACACCGGGGAGCTGTTTTTT.

The gene calls are TRBV12-5 and TRBJ1-1; no clear D. Germline V gene data show CDR1 as LGHNT and CDR2 as FRNRAP. The V end lost 7 bases, the J end lost 0 bases, and 6 bases lay between the germline ends. The CDR3 length is 12 residues. CDR3 protein: CASVGVNTEAFF. Here the CDR3 DNA reads TGTGCTAGTGTCGGAGTGAACACTGAAGCTTTCTTT.

The chain has TRBV15 and TRBJ2-2; D possibly corresponds to TRBD2 (5 bases). Germline V gene data show CDR1 as LNHNV and CDR2 as YYDKDF (reference sequence). The length of the CDR3 is 14 residues. Trimming took 0 bases from V and 7 from J, leaving 9 bases between them. The CDR3 DNA sequence: TGTGCCACCAGCAGAGATCCTGAGGGCGGGGAGCTGTTTTTT. Protein sequence: CATSRDPEGGELFF.

The chain couples TRBV5-4 to TRBJ1-5; no reliable D call. This CDR3 contains 15 residues. Germline-derived CDR1 and CDR2 are SGHNT and YYREEE (reference sequence). V was cut by 3 bases and J by 6 bases, with 16 bases left in between. In DNA, the CDR3 is TGTGCCAGCAGCTCGGGTGGGAGTATTGTTCAGCCCCAGCATTTT. Amino acid sequence: CASSSGGSIVQPQHF.

The chain couples TRBV11-3 to TRBJ2-5; 7 bases are shared with TRBD1. The CDR3 totals 16 residues. Germline V gene lookup returns CDR1 SGHNT and CDR2 YENEEA. Losses at the gene ends were 3 bases for V and 0 bases for J; bases not matched to a gene: 7. This CDR3 is CASSFGTQGNQETQYF. CDR3 sequence (DNA): TGTGCCAGCAGCTTCGGGACACAGGGGAACCAAGAGACCCAGTACTTC.

The chain recombines TRBV20-1 with TRBJ2-7; 9 bases align to TRBD1. The V and J ends lost 3 bases and 6 bases, in that order; junction bases with no gene match: 15. Germline assignment: CDR1 DFQATT and CDR2 SNEGSKA (reference sequence). The CDR3 is made up of 16 amino acids. Here the CDR3 DNA reads TGCAGTGCTAGTCTCGGATTCGTGGGACAGGGAATCGAGCAGTACTTC. Translation gives CSASLGFVGQGIEQYF.

The chain links TRBV10-3 to TRBJ1-2; tentatively, D is TRBD1 (5 bases). Germline-derived CDR1 and CDR2 are ENHRY and SYGVKD. With 4 bases removed from V and 2 bases from J, the gap between germline ends came to 14 bases. The CDR3 has 15 residues. CDR3 sequence (DNA): TGTGCCATCAGTGCCCCCGTGGGGGGGAACTATGGCTACACCTTC. As protein: CAISAPVGGNYGYTF.

The gene calls are TRBV10-1 and TRBJ2-2; the D gene is possibly TRBD1 (5 bases). Germline loops: CDR1 WNHNN, CDR2 SYGVQD (reference sequence). The CDR3 runs 18 residues. Trimming cost V 0 bases and J 6 bases, with 20 bases left between them. DNA of the CDR3: TGCGCCAGCAGTGAGTCGACTGGGGCCCACGATCGCGCCGGGGAGCTGTTTTTT. Residues: CASSESTGAHDRAGELFF.

The chain employs TRBV6-6 and TRBJ1-1; D gene uncertain. Germline CDR1 and CDR2: MNHNY and SVGAGI (reference sequence). Trimming took 6 bases from V and 3 from J, leaving 11 bases between them. This CDR3 is built from 13 residues. CDR3 amino acids: CASSPGGYTEAFF. Here the CDR3 DNA reads TGTGCCAGCAGCCCCGGCGGGTACACTGAAGCTTTCTTT.

The J gene is TRBJ2-5, the V gene TRBV18, with 7 bases that match TRBD1. V lost 10 bases and J lost 1; bases outside the gene matches: 15. Germline loops: CDR1 KGHSH, CDR2 LQKENI. The CDR3 sequence is 16 residues long. The CDR3 coding sequence is TGTGCCAACTCGAAATCCCAGACAGGGCCCCAAGAGACCCAGTACTTC. This gives the protein CANSKSQTGPQETQYF. Full variable domain (missing parts from reference TRBV18 and TRBJ2-5): NAGVMQNPRHLVRRRGQEARLRCSPMKGHSHVYWYRQLPEEGLKFMVYLQKENIIDESGMPKERFSAEFPKEGPSILRIQQVVRGDSAAYFCANSKSQTGPQETQYFGPGTRLLVL.

This chain uses TRBV19 with TRBJ2-7; TRBD1 agrees at 7 bases. Germline lookup yields CDR1 LNHDA and CDR2 SQIVND (reference sequence). The V and J ends lost 4 bases and 2 bases, in that order; junction bases with no gene match: 5. This CDR3 has 14 amino acids. CDR3 in DNA: TGTGCCAGTAGTACCCTCGGACAGGCCTACGAGCAGTACTTC. Protein: CASSTLGQAYEQYF.

The rearrangement uses TRBV6-2 or TRBV6-3 and TRBJ2-7; D is perhaps TRBD2 (5 bases). CDR3 length: 13 amino acids. Germline loops: CDR1 MNHEY, CDR2 SVGEGT. The germline V and J ends were trimmed by 2 bases and 7 bases, with 12 bases remaining between them. As DNA, the CDR3 is TGTGCCAGCAGTTACCAAACTAGGATAGAGCAGTACTTC. This codes for CASSYQTRIEQYF.

V usage is TRBV30 and J usage is TRBJ1-6; 9 nucleotides match TRBD1. Unmatched junction bases numbered 4, after V lost 0 bases and J lost 13 bases. The CDR3 is made up of 13 amino acids. Per the germline V gene, CDR1 is GTSNPN and CDR2 is SVGIG (reference sequence). CDR3: CAWSVRDRAPLHF. CDR3 bases: TGTGCCTGGAGTGTACGGGACAGGGCCCCCCTCCACTTT.

The table lists this clone with a few counts. This sequence joins TRBV7-9 and TRBJ2-1, with 8 nucleotides matching TRBD2. The CDR3 runs 15 residues. The V and J ends lost 5 bases and 0 bases, in that order; junction bases with no gene match: 3. CDR1 SEHNR and CDR2 FQNEAQ come from the germline V gene (reference sequence). CDR3 residues: CASSASGSSYNEQFF. As DNA, the CDR3 is TGTGCCAGCAGCGCCAGCGGGAGCTCCTACAATGAGCAGTTCTTC.

This clone has only a few counts. This chain connects TRBV14 to TRBJ1-2; D gene uncertain. CDR1 is SGHDN and CDR2 is FVKESK in the germline V gene. The CDR3 covers 13 residues. V was pared by 2 bases and J by 8 bases, with 12 bases between. The CDR3, as DNA: TGTGCCAGCAGCCAAATCCGGGGTGGCGGCTACACCTTC. Its protein is CASSQIRGGGYTF.

The chain combines TRBV9 with TRBJ1-1; no reliable D call. The germline V gene encodes CDR1 SGDLS and CDR2 YYNGEE. The V gene lost 4 bases and the J gene lost 6 bases, with 19 bases spanning the gap. There are 15 residues in the CDR3. CDR3 in amino acids: CASSPSTEFAPEAFF. The CDR3 DNA is TGTGCCAGCAGCCCCTCCACGGAGTTCGCCCCTGAAGCTTTCTTT. Full variable domain (missing parts from reference TRBV9 and TRBJ1-1): DSGVTQTPKHLITATGQRVTLRCSPRSGDLSVYWYQQSLDQGLQFLIQYYNGEERAKGNILERFSAQQFPDLHSELNLSSLELGDSALYFCASSPSTEFAPEAFFGQGTRLTVV.

This chain joins TRBV5-1 and TRBJ2-3; weak D call: TRBD1 (6 bases). V lost 4 bases, J lost 0 bases, and 9 bases lay in between. The germline gives CDR1 SGHRS, CDR2 YFSETQ. This CDR3 is 14 amino acids long. The CDR3 nucleotides are TGCGCCAGCAGCACCAGGGGTAGCACAGATACGCAGTATTTT. Encoded protein: CASSTRGSTDTQYF.

A few counts support this clone. The chain recombines TRBV6-5 with TRBJ1-6, with D unclear. Per germline, CDR1 MNHEY and CDR2 SVGAGI. The CDR3 is 12 amino acids. Trimming shortened V by 8 bases and J by 7 bases, and 9 bases separated the two germline ends. CDR3: CASGRVNSPLHF. The CDR3 DNA is TGTGCCAGCGGCCGGGTAAATTCACCCCTCCACTTT.